Presented here are 4 T cell receptor beta chains from one specimen sequenced in a study of molecular identifiers for immune sequencing clone quantification. TCRdb reprocessed the PCR reads with MiXCR, giving one entry per CDR3 protein. The table shows approximately 500,000 distinct CDR3 sequences, with under 30% occurring only once. Sequenced sample: naive CD8+ T cells from blood, with Jurkat cell RNA spiked in. Regarding subset: FACS-sorted CD8+CD4-CCR7+CD45RA+ naive T cells. These receptors were taken from a human donor in good health. Some libraries in this study had Jurkat cell RNA spiked in.

This clonotype was seen a handful of times. The chain couples TRBV28 to TRBJ2-7; no firm D call. Germline V gene sequence: CDR1 MDHEN, CDR2 SYDVKM. The CDR3 runs to 13 residues. V lost 3 bases and J 2 bases, leaving 8 bases between the germline ends. DNA for the CDR3: TGTGCCAGCAGTTTCATGTCCCCCTACGAGCAGTACTTC. Its protein is CASSFMSPYEQYF.

The chain has TRBV27 and TRBJ2-7; 10 bases are a match to TRBD1. The CDR3 covers 15 residues. After removal of 4 bases from V and 3 bases from J, the junction contained 6 bases not matched to a gene. CDR1 is MNHEY, CDR2 SMNVEV, per germline (reference sequence). CDR3 DNA: TGTGCCAGCAGTTACTCGGACAGGGGGGTCTACGAGCAGTACTTC. Its protein is CASSYSDRGVYEQYF.

V usage is TRBV6-2 or TRBV6-3 and J usage is TRBJ2-5; no definite D call. V was pared by 2 bases and J by 2 bases, with 9 bases between. Germline V gene data show CDR1 as MNHEY and CDR2 as SVGEGT. This CDR3 has 14 residues. CDR3 sequence (DNA): TGTGCCAGCAGTTACGTTCAGGAACAAGAGACCCAGTACTTC. Translation: CASSYVQEQETQYF.

This clonotype was seen a few times. This chain links TRBV19 with TRBJ2-7; D ambiguous. The CDR3 is 15 residues long. Germline CDR1 is LNHDA and CDR2 is SQIVND (reference sequence). V lost 1 base and J lost 0, with 10 bases in between. CDR3 nucleotides: TGTGCCAGTAGTATAGGCCTGGGCATCTCCTACGAGCAGTACTTC. Translation gives CASSIGLGISYEQYF.